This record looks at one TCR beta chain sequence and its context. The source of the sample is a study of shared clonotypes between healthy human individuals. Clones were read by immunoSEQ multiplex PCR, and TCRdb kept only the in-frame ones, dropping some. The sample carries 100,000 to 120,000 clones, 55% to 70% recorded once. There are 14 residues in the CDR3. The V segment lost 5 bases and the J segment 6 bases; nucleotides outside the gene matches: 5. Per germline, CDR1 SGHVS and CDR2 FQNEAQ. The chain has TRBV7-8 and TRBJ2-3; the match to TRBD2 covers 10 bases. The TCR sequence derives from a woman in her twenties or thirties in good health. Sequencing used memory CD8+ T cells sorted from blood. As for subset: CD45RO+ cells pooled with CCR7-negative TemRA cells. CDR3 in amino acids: CASSEREGHDTQYF. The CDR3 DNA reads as TGTGCCAGCAGCGAGCGGGAGGGCCACGATACGCAGTATTTT.